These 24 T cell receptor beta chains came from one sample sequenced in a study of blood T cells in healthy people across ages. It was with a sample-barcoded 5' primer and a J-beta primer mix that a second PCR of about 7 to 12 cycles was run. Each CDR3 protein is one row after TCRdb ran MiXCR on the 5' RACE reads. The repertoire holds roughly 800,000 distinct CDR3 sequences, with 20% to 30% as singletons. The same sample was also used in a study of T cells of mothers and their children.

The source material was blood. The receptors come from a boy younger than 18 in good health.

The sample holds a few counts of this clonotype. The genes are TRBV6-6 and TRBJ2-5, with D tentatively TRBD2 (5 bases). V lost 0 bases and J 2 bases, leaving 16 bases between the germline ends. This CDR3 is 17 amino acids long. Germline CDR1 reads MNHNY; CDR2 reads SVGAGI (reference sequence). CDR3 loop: CASSYSTRGSYQETQYF. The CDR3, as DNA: TGTGCCAGCAGTTACTCGACCAGAGGGTCCTATCAAGAGACCCAGTACTTC.

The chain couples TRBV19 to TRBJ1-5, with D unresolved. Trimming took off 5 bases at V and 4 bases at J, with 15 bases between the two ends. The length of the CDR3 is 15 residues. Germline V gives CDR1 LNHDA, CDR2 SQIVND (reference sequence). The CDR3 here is CASSRVYGLNQPQHF. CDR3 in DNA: TGTGCCAGTAGTCGTGTTTACGGACTTAATCAGCCCCAGCATTTT.

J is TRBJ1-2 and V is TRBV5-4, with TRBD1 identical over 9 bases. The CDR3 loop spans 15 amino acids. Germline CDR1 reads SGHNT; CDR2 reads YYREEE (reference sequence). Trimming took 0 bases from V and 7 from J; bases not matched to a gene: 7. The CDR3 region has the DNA TGTGCCAGCAGCTTGGCGGGACAGGGCGCTGTTGGCTACACCTTC. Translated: CASSLAGQGAVGYTF.

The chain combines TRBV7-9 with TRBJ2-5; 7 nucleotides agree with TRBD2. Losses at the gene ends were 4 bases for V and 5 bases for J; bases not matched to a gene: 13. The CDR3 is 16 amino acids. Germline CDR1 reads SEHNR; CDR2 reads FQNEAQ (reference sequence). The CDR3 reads CASSWSRGNSGETQYF. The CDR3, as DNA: TGTGCCAGCAGCTGGTCGCGGGGGAACTCGGGGGAGACCCAGTACTTC.

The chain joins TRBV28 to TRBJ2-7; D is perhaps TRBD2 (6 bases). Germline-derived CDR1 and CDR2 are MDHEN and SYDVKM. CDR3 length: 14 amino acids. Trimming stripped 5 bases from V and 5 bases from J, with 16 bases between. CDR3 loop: CASSHRTIKNEQYF. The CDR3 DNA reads TGTGCCAGCAGTCATAGGACTATCAAAAACGAGCAGTACTTC.

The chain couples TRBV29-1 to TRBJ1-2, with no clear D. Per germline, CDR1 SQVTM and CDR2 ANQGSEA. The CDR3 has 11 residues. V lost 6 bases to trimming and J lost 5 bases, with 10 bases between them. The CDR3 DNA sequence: TGCAGCGTACTAAGCGGATATGGCTACACCTTC. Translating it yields CSVLSGYGYTF.

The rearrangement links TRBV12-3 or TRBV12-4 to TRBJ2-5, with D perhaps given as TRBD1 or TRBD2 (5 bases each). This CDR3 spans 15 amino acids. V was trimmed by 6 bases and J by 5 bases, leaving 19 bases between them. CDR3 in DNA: TGTGCCAGCAGCTTCTCGACCCCGTGGGGGGAGACCCAGTACTTC. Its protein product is CASSFSTPWGETQYF.

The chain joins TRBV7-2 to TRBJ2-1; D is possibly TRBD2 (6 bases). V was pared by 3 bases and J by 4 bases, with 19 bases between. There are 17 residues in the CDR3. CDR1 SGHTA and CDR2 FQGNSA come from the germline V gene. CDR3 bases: TGTGCCAGCAGCTTGGTGGCCGGGACTGGAATATACAATGAGCAGTTCTTC. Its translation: CASSLVAGTGIYNEQFF.

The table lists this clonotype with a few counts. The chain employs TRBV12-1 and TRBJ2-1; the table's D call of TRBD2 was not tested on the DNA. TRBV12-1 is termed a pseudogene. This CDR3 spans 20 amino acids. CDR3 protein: CASSGGTSGGAWMSYNEQFF. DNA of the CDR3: TGTGCCAGCAGCGGGGGGACTAGCGGGGGGGCTTGGATGTCCTACAATGAGCAGTTCTTC.

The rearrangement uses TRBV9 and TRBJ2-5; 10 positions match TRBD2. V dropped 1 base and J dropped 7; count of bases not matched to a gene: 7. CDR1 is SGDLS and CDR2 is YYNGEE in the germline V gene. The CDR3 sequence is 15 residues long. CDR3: CASSVQAGGSGTQYF. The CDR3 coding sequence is TGTGCCAGCAGCGTACAAGCGGGGGGGTCGGGGACCCAGTACTTC.

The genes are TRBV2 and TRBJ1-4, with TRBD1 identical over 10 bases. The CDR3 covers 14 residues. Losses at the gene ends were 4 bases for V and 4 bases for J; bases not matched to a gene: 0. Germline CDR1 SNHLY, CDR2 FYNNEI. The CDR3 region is CASSGTGGNEKLFF. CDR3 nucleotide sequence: TGTGCCAGCAGTGGGACAGGGGGTAATGAAAAACTGTTTTTT.

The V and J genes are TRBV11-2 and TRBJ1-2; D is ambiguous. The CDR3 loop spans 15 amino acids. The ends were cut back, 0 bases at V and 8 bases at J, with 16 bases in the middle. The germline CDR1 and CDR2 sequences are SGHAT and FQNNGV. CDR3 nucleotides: TGTGCCAGCAGCTTAGATTTAGGCGGACCCCGAGGCTACACCTTC. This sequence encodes CASSLDLGGPRGYTF.

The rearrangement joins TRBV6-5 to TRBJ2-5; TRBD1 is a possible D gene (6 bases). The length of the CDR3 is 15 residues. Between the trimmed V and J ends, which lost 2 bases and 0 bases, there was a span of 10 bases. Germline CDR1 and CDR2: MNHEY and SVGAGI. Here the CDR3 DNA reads TGTGCCAGCAGTTACCTCGGACAGAACCAAGAGACCCAGTACTTC. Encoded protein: CASSYLGQNQETQYF.

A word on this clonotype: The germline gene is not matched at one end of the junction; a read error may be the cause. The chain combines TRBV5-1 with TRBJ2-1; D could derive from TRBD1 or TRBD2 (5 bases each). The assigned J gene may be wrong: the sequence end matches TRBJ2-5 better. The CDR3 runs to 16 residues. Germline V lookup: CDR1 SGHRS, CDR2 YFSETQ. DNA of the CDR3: TGCGCCAGCACCTTGTCCAGTCAGGTCGGGGCGGAGACCCAGTACTTC. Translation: CASTLSSQVGAETQYF.

The CDR3 bases are TGTGCCAGCAGCCGTGGGCCCGGACAGGGGTCCTACAATGAGCAGTTCTTC. Its protein is CASSRGPGQGSYNEQFF. The chain recombines TRBV7-9 with TRBJ2-1; 9 positions match TRBD1. V was clipped by 5 bases and J by 1 base; unmatched bases: 9. The germline CDR1 and CDR2 sequences are SEHNR and FQNEAQ (reference sequence). The CDR3 is made up of 17 amino acids.

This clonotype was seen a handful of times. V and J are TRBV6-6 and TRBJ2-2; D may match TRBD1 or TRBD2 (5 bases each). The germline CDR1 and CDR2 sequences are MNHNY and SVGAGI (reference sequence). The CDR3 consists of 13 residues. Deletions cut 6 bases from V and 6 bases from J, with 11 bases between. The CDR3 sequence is CASSTGRAGELFF. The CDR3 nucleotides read TGTGCCAGCAGCACGGGACGGGCCGGGGAGCTGTTTTTT.

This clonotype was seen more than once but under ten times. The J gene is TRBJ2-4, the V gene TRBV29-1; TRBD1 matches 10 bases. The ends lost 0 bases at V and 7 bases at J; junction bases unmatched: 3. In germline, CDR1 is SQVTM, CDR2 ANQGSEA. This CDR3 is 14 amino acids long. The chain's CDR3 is CSVEDRDRGNIQYF. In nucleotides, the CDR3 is TGCAGCGTTGAAGACCGGGACAGGGGTAACATTCAGTACTTC.

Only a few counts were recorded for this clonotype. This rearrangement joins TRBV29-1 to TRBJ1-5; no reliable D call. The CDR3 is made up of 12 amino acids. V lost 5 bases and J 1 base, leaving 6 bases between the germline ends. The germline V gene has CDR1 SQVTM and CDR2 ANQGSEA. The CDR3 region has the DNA TGCAGCGTTCGGTTAAGCAATCAGCCCCAGCATTTT. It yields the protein CSVRLSNQPQHF. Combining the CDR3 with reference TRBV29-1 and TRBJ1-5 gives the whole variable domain SAVISQKPSRDICQRGTSLTIQCQVDSQVTMMFWYRQQPGQSLTLIATANQGSEATYESGFVIDKFPISRPNLTFSTLTVSNMSPEDSSIYLCSVRLSNQPQHFGDGTRLSIL.

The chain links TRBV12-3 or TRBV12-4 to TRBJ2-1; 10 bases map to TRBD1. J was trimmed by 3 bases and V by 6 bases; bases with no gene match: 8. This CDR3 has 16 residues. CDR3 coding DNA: TGTGCCAGCAGCCCTAGACAGGGGGCGAACTACAATGAGCAGTTCTTC. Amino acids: CASSPRQGANYNEQFF.

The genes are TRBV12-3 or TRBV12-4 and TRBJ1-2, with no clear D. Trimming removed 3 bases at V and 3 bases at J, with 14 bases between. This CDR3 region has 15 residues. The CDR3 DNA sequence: TGTGCCAGCAGTTTTTCGGTAGGGTCTCACTATGGCTACACCTTC. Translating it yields CASSFSVGSHYGYTF.

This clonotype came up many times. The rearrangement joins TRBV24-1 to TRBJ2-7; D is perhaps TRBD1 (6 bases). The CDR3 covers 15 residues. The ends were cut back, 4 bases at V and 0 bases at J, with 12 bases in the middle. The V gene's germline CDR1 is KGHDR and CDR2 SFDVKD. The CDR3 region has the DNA TGTGCCACCAGTGACCCGGGACAAAGCTCCTACGAGCAGTACTTC. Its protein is CATSDPGQSSYEQYF.

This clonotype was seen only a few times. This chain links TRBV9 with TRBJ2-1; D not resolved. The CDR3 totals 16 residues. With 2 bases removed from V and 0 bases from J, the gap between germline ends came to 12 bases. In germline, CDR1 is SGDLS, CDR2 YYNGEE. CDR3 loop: CASSVRQFHSYNEQFF. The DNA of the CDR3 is TGTGCCAGCAGCGTTAGGCAATTTCACTCCTACAATGAGCAGTTCTTC.

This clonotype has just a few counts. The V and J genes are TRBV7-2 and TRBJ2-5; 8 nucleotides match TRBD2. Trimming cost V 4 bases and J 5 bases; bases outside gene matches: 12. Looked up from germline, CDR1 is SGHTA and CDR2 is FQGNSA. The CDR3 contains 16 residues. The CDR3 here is CASSSMGAGEAETQYF. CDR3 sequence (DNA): TGTGCCAGCAGCTCCATGGGAGCGGGGGAAGCGGAGACCCAGTACTTC. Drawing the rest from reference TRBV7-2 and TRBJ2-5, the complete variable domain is GAGVSQSPSNKVTEKGKDVELRCDPISGHTALYWYRQSLGQGLEFLIYFQGNSAPDKSGLPSDRFSAERTGGSVSTLTIQRTQQEDSAVYLCASSSMGAGEAETQYFGPGTRLLVL.

In DNA, the CDR3 is TGTGCCAGCAGCTATCACACCGACTATGGCTACACCTTC. Amino acids: CASSYHTDYGYTF. V is TRBV7-9 and J is TRBJ1-2; no firm D call. Trimming cost V 4 bases and J 3 bases, with 9 bases left between them. This CDR3 is built from 13 residues. Germline CDR1 and CDR2: SEHNR and FQNEAQ (reference sequence).